The 13 T cell receptor beta chains in this list originate from one sample, sequenced in a study of shared T cell receptors in the human thymus. Assay: immunoSEQ multiplex PCR; the TCRdb copy retains only in-frame clones and omits some. The table includes hundreds of thousands of clones, 87% detected once. The same data also went into a second study, on human thymus T cells.

The sample was thymocytes. Receptor source: a boy younger than two with a congenital heart defect.

This sequence joins TRBV4-1 and TRBJ2-2, with TRBD2 as a possible D gene (5 bases). V lost 4 bases and J lost 1, with 16 bases in between. The germline V gene has CDR1 MGHRA and CDR2 YSYEKL. The CDR3 spans 17 residues. The CDR3 loop is CASSPLGSTGNTGELFF. The CDR3 DNA reads TGCGCCAGCAGCCCACTAGGGAGCACGGGGAACACCGGGGAGCTGTTTTTT.

This CDR3 reads CASIPGQQGNSGNTIYF. CDR3 sequence (DNA): TGTGCCAGCATCCCAGGGCAGCAGGGAAACTCTGGAAACACCATATATTTT. The V gene is TRBV5-5, the J gene TRBJ1-3; D possibly corresponds to TRBD1 (5 bases). Deletions cut 6 bases from V and 0 bases from J, with 19 bases between. The CDR3 is 17 residues long. In germline, CDR1 is SGHKS, CDR2 YYEKEE (reference sequence).

The genes are TRBV7-9 and TRBJ2-7, with D uncertain. The CDR3 covers 17 residues. The germline gives CDR1 SEHNR, CDR2 FQNEAQ (reference sequence). V was pared by 3 bases and J by 0 bases, with 18 bases between. Here the CDR3 DNA reads TGTGCCAGCAGCTTTCTTCCCCCCCATCCGGGCTCCTACGAGCAGTACTTC. This sequence encodes CASSFLPPHPGSYEQYF.

V is TRBV9 and J is TRBJ1-2; tentative D call: TRBD1 (6 bases). Germline CDR1 is SGDLS and CDR2 is YYNGEE. V was cut by 3 bases and J by 4 bases, with 13 bases left in between. This CDR3 comprises 14 residues. The CDR3 reads CASSAGVRSYGYTF. The CDR3 nucleotides read TGTGCCAGCAGCGCAGGGGTGAGGAGCTATGGCTACACCTTC.

CDR3 amino acids: CASSIVSRSRGPNEKLFF. In DNA, the CDR3 is TGTGCCAGTAGTATAGTCTCTCGTTCGAGGGGGCCTAATGAAAAACTGTTTTTT. This chain uses TRBV19 with TRBJ1-4, with 7 bases aligning to TRBD1. The CDR3 is made up of 18 amino acids. The J segment lost 3 bases and the V segment lost 1 base, leaving 11 bases of the junction unmatched. Germline assignment: CDR1 LNHDA and CDR2 SQIVND (reference sequence).

The V and J genes are TRBV5-4 and TRBJ1-3; D gene ambiguous. This CDR3 region has 17 residues. Germline V gives CDR1 SGHNT, CDR2 YYREEE (reference sequence). V lost 2 bases and J lost 3, with 18 bases in between. In DNA form, the CDR3 reads TGTGCCAGCAGCTTCAAAACGGGTGTCGCGGATGGAAACACCATATATTTT. Its protein is CASSFKTGVADGNTIYF.

The J gene is TRBJ2-2, the V gene TRBV7-2, with TRBD1 as a possible D gene (6 bases). This CDR3 is 17 amino acids long. The germline CDR1 and CDR2 sequences are SGHTA and FQGNSA. V was cut by 0 bases and J by 4 bases, with 15 bases left in between. CDR3 loop: CASSLARVGQFTGELFF. CDR3 in DNA: TGTGCCAGCAGCTTAGCCCGGGTCGGACAGTTCACCGGGGAGCTGTTTTTT.

The chain recombines TRBV7-2 with TRBJ1-5; D remains ambiguous. The CDR3 consists of 16 residues. Germline lookup yields CDR1 SGHTA and CDR2 FQGNSA. Trimming shortened V by 1 base and J by 5 bases, and 15 bases separated the two germline ends. The CDR3 nucleotides read TGTGCCAGCAGCTTAGGTGAAAGAGGGAAGGATCAGCCCCAGCATTTT. Residues: CASSLGERGKDQPQHF.

The genes are TRBV5-4 and TRBJ1-2; TRBD1 matches at 8 bases. CDR1 and CDR2 (germline): SGHNT, YYREEE (reference sequence). The CDR3 is 14 residues long. V dropped 4 bases and J dropped 3; count of bases not matched to a gene: 5. In DNA form, the CDR3 reads TGTGCCAGCAGCCGAACGGACAGGGACTATGGCTACACCTTC. Protein sequence: CASSRTDRDYGYTF.

The chain carries TRBV29-1 and TRBJ2-2; 12 nucleotides agree with TRBD2. After removal of 6 bases from V and 3 bases from J, the junction contained 5 bases not matched to a gene. CDR1 and CDR2 from the germline V gene are SQVTM and ANQGSEA. CDR3 length: 15 residues. As DNA, the CDR3 is TGCAGCGTGGGCCCTAGCGGGAGGGACACCGGGGAGCTGTTTTTT. It translates to CSVGPSGRDTGELFF.

The chain combines TRBV19 with TRBJ2-5; TRBD2 might be the D (5 bases). The V end lost 5 bases, the J end lost 5 bases, and 12 bases lay between the germline ends. Germline V CDR1 and CDR2: LNHDA, SQIVND (reference sequence). This CDR3 region has 13 residues. This CDR3 reads CASSSASRETQYF. The CDR3 region has the DNA TGTGCCAGTAGTTCGGCTAGCCGGGAGACCCAGTACTTC.

This rearrangement joins TRBV28 to TRBJ1-5; no firm D call. V was cut by 4 bases and J by 1 base, with 11 bases left in between. The CDR3 is 15 amino acids. The germline CDR1 and CDR2 sequences are MDHEN and SYDVKM. CDR3 region: CASSSQRASNQPQHF. The CDR3 nucleotides are TGTGCCAGCAGTTCCCAGAGGGCCAGCAATCAGCCCCAGCATTTT.

This chain connects TRBV6-7 to TRBJ2-7; the match to TRBD1 covers 9 bases. TRBV6-7 is filed as an ORF, its function uncertain. This CDR3 is 17 amino acids long. Trimming removed 2 bases from V and 7 bases from J; junction bases left unmatched: 15. The CDR3 protein is CASSYRFRDRAGTEQYF. The CDR3 DNA follows: TGTGCCAGCAGTTACCGATTTCGGGACAGGGCGGGTACGGAGCAGTACTTC.